This T cell receptor (beta chain) was recorded in a study of cytomegalovirus exposure and HLA in healthy donors. Looking at the study overall: Counted in an early data release were approximately 85 million unique TCRs from HLA-typed donors. General study points: Likely technical artifact: a cluster of highly shared sequence variants.

This clone was counted only a few times. Its antigen is unidentified. The primer mix had 60 Vbeta and 13 Jbeta primers. As handled by the study authors: In a later analysis, 75 million to 95 million unique TCR beta chains included roughly 11 million shared by two or more donors. Produced via immunoSEQ multiplex PCR; TCRdb's table is partial and in-frame only. Clone size and V and J calls were adopted from that table, with D and trimming inferred from the DNA. Among 85,000 to 100,000 clones, about 63% were seen once, and the ten largest hold 6% to 6.5%. The clonotype originates from a woman younger than 45 in good health and CMV-seronegative. Specimen: PBMCs.

CDR3 loop: CASSLQTTGGDGYTF. For the CDR3, the DNA is TGTGCCAGCAGCCTTCAAACAACGGGAGGGGATGGCTACACCTTC. The chain combines TRBV6-5 with TRBJ1-2; possible D gene TRBD1, 5 bases. Germline V lookup: CDR1 MNHEY, CDR2 SVGAGI. The germline V and J ends were trimmed by 6 bases and 6 bases, with 20 bases remaining between them. This CDR3 has 15 amino acids.